This entry features one TCR beta chain sequence. Its target is not known. Measured with immunoSEQ multiplex PCR; TCRdb has only the in-frame clones, and not every one. This sample has over 5,500 clones, with around 62% found just once. CDR3 size: 13 residues. Looked up from germline, CDR1 is MNHEY and CDR2 is SVGAGI. Trimming removed 6 bases from V and 1 base from J; junction bases left unmatched: 2. This sample was included in a study of coeliac disease. Study as a whole: Each coeliac patient was active, refractory type I, or diet-controlled.

Study-level results: Lamina propria and intraepithelial cell fractions may contain each other's cells. Known gliadin-specific TRB sequences: about 50% of the 18 coeliac samples, only 1 of 6 controls.

This clonotype was obtained from a man aged 55 to 69 with celiac disease on a gluten-free diet. The chain joins TRBV6-5 to TRBJ1-1; 7 nucleotides line up with TRBD1. What was sequenced was lymphocytes from the gut lamina propria. The CDR3 loop reads CASSRDRNTEAFF. The CDR3 DNA follows: TGTGCCAGCAGCCGGGACAGGAACACTGAAGCTTTCTTT.